This TCR beta chain was observed in a study of radiation and T cells in renal cell carcinoma. Study-wide background: Nephrectomy followed 15 Gy stereotactic body radiation by 4 weeks.

The time point denotes: blood 2 weeks post-SBRT. Treatment described: 15 Gy SBRT to primary tumor, nephrectomy 4 weeks later. Clear cell pathology was present in this patient's renal cell carcinoma. Profiling relied on immunoSEQ multiplex PCR, and the TCRdb table lists in-frame clones only, not all of them. This sample has about 130,000 clones, with about 88% found just once. Material: blood, obtained from a patient whose treatment included radiotherapy and nephrectomy. This sequence was found in a woman in her 70s with renal cell carcinoma.

CDR3 DNA: TGTGCCAGCAGTCGGCTCGGAGCGGGGCCCTACAATGAGCAGTTCTTC. Encoded protein: CASSRLGAGPYNEQFF. This chain connects TRBV11-2 to TRBJ2-1, with 7 positions matching TRBD2. CDR1 and CDR2 (germline): SGHAT, FQNNGV. This CDR3 is 16 amino acids long. The ends lost 6 bases at V and 2 bases at J; junction bases unmatched: 10.